The sequence of this T cell receptor (beta chain) was determined in a study of cytomegalovirus exposure and HLA in healthy donors. Concerning this clone itself: Its antigen is not known.

Regarding the study as a whole: Listed as cytomegalovirus-associated were 164 TCR beta chains. Clonal expansion, a later analysis showed, was greater in HLA-associated TCR beta chains than in equally common others. Analysis was carried out at a later point, and it linked a missense DCLRE1C variant to TCR beta V- and J-gene trimming. Earlier results showed most TCR beta V segments being productive about 87% or about 30% of the time.

Trimming took 6 bases from V and 0 from J, leaving 9 bases between them. This CDR3 region has 13 residues. CDR1 is MNHNS and CDR2 is SASEGT in the germline V gene. Researchers ran the PCR with 60 Vbeta and 13 Jbeta primers. Clones were sequenced by immunoSEQ multiplex PCR, and TCRdb holds only the in-frame ones, with some missing. The sample yields 200,000 to 250,000 clones, around 84% seen once. The source material was PBMCs. The origin of this receptor is a girl aged 2 to 10 in good health and CMV-seronegative. The chain couples TRBV6-1 to TRBJ2-7; no definite D call. The CDR3 region is CASSVVSSYEQYF. In nucleotides, the CDR3 is TGTGCCAGCAGCGTCGTCAGCTCCTACGAGCAGTACTTC.